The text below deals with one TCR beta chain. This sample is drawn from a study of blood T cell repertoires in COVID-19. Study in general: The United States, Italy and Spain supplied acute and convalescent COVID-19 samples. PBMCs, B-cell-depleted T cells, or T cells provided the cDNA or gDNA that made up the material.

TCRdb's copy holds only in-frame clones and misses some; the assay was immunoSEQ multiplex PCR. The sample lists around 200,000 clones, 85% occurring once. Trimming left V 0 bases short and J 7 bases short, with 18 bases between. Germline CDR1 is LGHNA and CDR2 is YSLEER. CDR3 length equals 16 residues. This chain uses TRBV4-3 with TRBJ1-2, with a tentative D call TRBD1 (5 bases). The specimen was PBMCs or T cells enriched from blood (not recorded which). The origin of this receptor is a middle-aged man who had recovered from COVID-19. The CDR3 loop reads CASSQETGRVVFGYTF. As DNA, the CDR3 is TGCGCCAGCAGCCAAGAGACGGGCAGGGTTGTCTTTGGCTACACCTTC.